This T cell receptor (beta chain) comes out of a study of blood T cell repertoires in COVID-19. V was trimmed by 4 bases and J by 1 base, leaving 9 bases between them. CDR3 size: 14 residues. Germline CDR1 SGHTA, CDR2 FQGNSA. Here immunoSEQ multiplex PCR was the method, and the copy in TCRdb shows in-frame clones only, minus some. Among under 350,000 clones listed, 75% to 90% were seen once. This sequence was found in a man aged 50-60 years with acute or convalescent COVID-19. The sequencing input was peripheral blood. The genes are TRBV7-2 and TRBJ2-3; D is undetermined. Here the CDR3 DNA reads TGTGCCAGCAGCTCCCGTTCGGGCACAGATACGCAGTATTTT. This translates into CASSSRSGTDTQYF.